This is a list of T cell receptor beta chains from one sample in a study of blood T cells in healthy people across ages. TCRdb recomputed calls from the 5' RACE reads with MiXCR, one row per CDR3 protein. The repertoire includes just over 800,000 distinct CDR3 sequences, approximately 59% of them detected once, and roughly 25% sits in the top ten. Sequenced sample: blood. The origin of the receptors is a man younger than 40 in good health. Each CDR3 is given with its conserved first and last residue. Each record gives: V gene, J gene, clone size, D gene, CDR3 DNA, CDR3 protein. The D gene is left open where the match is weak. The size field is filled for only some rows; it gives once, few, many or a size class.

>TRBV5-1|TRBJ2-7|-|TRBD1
TGCGCCAGCAACTCCGGGACAGGAGACCGCGAGCAGTACTTC
CASNSGTGDREQYF
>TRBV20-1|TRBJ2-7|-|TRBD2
TGCAGTGCTACTAGCGGGGGGGCTTTATACGAGCAGTACTTC
CSATSGGALYEQYF
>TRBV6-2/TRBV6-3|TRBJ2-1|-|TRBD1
TGTGCCAGCACCTCGACAGGGGGTTACAATGAGCTGTTCTTC
CASTSTGGYNELFF
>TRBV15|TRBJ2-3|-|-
TGTGCCACCAAGCCAGCTAGCACAGATACGCAGTATTTT
CATKPASTDTQYF
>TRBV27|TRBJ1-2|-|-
TGTGCCAGCAGTTATGCCCCAGCTAACTATGGCTACACCTTC
CASSYAPANYGYTF
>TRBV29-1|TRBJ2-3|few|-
TGCAGCGTTGGGAGGGACCCCACAGATACGCAGTATTTT
CSVGRDPTDTQYF
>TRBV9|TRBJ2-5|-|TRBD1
TGTGCCAGCAGCGTAGGAGGACAGGGGGCTTGGGAGACCCAGTACTTC
CASSVGGQGAWETQYF
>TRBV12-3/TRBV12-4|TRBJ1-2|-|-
TGTGCCTCCTCTGTCGGCACTGCATTTGGGAGCTACACCTTC
CASSVGTAFGSYTF
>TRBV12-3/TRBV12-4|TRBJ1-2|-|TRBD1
TGTGCCAGCAGTTTTACAGGGGCCCGCGGCTCAGGGGGCTACACCTTC
CASSFTGARGSGGYTF
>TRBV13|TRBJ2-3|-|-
TGTGCCAGCACCAACTACACAGATACGCAGTATTTT
CASTNYTDTQYF
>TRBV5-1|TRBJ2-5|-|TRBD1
TGCGCCAGCAGCTTGCAGGGGGACCACCAAGAGACCCAGTACTTC
CASSLQGDHQETQYF
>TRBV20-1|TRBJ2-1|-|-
TGCAGTGCTAGAGTGTTGTCGAGCGGCTCCTACAATGAGCAGTTCTTC
CSARVLSSGSYNEQFF
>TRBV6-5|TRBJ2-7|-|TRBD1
TGTGCCAGCAGTCCTGGACAGGGGGTATACGAGCAGTACTTC
CASSPGQGVYEQYF
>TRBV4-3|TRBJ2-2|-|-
TGCGCCAGCAGCCAAGAAGCAGGACCCGGGGAGCTGTTTTTT
CASSQEAGPGELFF
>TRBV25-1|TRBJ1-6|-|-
TGTGCCAGCAGTGGAAGGGGAACTAGTTCACCCCTCCACTTT
CASSGRGTSSPLHF
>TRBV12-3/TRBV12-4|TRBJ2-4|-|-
TGTGCCAGCAATCCTGGGGTGGCCCTAGCCAAAAACATTCAGTACTTC
CASNPGVALAKNIQYF
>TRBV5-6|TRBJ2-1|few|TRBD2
TGTGCCAGCAGCCCGGGACGAGCGGGGAGCAATGAGCAGTTCTTC
CASSPGRAGSNEQFF
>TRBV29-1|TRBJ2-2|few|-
TGCAGCGTTGTCTGGGGGGTTAACACCGGGGAGCTGTTTTTT
CSVVWGVNTGELFF
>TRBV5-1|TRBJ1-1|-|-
TGCGCCAGCAGCTTGGAGTTTGCCTGGGAAGCTTTCTTT
CASSLEFAWEAFF
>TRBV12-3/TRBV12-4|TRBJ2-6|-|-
TGTGCCAGCAGTTTAAACGCTGGGGCCAACGTCCTGACTTTC
CASSLNAGANVLTF
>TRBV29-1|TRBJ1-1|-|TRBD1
TGCAGCGCGTCCGAGACAGGGGGCTTGAACACTGAAGCTTTCTTT
CSASETGGLNTEAFF
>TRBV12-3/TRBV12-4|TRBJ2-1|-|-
TGTGCCAGCAGTTTAGAGGATCCCTCCTACAATGAGCAGTTCTTC
CASSLEDPSYNEQFF